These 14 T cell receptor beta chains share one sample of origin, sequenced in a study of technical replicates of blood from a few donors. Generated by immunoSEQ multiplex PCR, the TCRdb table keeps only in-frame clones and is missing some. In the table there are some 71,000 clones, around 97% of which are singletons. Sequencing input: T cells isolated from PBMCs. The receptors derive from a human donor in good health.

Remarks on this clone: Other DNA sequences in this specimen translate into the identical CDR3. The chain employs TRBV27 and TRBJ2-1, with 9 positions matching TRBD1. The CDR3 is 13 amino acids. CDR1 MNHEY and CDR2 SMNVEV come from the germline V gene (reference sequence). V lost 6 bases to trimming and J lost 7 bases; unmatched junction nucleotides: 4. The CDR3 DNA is TGTGCCAGCAGCCGGGACAGGGCGAATGAGCAGTTCTTC. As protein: CASSRDRANEQFF.

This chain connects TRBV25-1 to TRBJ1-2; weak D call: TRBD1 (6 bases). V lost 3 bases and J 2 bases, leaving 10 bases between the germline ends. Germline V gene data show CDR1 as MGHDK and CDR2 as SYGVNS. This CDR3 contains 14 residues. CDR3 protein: CASSDDRTNYGYTF. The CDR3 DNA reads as TGTGCCAGCAGTGACGACAGGACGAACTATGGCTACACCTTC.

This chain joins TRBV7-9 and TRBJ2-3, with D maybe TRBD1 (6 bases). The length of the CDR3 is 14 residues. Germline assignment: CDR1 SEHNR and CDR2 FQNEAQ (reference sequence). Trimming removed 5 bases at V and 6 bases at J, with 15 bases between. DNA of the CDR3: TGTGCCAGCAGCACAGGGTGGAAGTCTGATACGCAGTATTTT. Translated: CASSTGWKSDTQYF.

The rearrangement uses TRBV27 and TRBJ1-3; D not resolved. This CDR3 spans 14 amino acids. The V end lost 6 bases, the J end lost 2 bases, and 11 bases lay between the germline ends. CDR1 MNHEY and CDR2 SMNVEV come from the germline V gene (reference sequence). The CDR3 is CASREQFTGNTIYF. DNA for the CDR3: TGTGCCAGCAGGGAACAGTTTACTGGAAACACCATATATTTT.

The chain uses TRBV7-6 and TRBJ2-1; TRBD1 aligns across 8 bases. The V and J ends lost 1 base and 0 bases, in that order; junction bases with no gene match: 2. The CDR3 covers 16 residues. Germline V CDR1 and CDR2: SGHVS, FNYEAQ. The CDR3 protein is CASSLGTGSSYNEQFF. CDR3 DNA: TGTGCCAGCAGCTTAGGGACAGGGAGCTCCTACAATGAGCAGTTCTTC.

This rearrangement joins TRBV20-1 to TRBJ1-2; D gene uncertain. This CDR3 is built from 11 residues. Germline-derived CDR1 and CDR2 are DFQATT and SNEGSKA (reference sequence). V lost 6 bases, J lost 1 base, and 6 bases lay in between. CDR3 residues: CSARVNYGYTF. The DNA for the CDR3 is TGCAGTGCGCGGGTTAACTATGGCTACACCTTC.

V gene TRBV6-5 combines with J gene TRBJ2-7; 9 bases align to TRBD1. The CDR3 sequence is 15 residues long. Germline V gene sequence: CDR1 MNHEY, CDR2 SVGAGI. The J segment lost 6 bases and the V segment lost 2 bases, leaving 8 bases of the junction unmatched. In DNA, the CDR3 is TGTGCCAGCAGTTACGGTACGGGACAGGGTGGCGAGCAGTACTTC. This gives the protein CASSYGTGQGGEQYF.

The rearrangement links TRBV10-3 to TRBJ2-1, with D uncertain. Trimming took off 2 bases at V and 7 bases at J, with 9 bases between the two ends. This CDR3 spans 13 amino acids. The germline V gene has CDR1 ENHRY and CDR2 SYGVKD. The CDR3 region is CAISEAPVNEQFF. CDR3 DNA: TGTGCCATCAGTGAGGCCCCGGTGAATGAGCAGTTCTTC.

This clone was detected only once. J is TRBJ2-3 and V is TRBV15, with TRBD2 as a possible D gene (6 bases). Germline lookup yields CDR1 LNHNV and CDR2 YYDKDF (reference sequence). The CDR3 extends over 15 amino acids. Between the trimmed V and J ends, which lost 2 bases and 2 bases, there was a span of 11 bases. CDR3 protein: CATSRLEGLTDTQYF. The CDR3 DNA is TGTGCCACCAGCAGACTAGAGGGACTCACAGATACGCAGTATTTT.

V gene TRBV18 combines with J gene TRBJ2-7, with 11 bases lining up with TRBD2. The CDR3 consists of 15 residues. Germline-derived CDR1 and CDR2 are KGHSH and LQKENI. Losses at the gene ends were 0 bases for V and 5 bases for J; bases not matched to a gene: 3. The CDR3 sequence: CASSPPKLAGDEQYF. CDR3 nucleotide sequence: TGTGCCAGCTCACCACCTAAACTAGCGGGAGACGAGCAGTACTTC.

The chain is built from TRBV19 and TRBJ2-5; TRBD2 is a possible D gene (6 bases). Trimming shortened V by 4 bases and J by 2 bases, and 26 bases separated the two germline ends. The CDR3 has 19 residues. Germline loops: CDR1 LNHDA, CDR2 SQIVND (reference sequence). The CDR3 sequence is CASSRDTPGLSTLQETQYF. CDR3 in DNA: TGTGCCAGTAGTAGGGATACTCCGGGACTCTCGACTCTTCAAGAGACCCAGTACTTC.

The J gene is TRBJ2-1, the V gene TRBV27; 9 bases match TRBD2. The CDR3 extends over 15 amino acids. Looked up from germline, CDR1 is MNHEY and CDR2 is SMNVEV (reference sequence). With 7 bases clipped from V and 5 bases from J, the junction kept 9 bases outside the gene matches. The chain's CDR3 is CASNLGLAGHNEQFF. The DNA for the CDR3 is TGTGCCAGCAACCTAGGGCTAGCGGGGCACAATGAGCAGTTCTTC.

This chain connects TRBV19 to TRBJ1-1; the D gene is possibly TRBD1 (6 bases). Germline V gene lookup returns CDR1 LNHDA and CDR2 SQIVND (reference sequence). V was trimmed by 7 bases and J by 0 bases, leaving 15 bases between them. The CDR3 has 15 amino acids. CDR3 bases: TGTGCCAGTACCCCCGGGACATCTATGAACACTGAAGCTTTCTTT. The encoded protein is CASTPGTSMNTEAFF.

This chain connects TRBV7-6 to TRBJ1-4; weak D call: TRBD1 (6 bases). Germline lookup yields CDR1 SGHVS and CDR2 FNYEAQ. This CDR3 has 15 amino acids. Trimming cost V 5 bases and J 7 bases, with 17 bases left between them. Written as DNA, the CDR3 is TGTGCCAGCAGCCCAGGTACAGGGTTGGCTGAAAAACTGTTTTTT. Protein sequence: CASSPGTGLAEKLFF.